A single sample gave rise to the 5 T cell receptor beta chains below, sequenced in a study of cytomegalovirus exposure and HLA in healthy donors. Profiled with immunoSEQ multiplex PCR; TCRdb holds only in-frame clones, not every one. The sample gives about 100,000 clones, about 95% of which show up once; roughly 0.9% is in the top ten. Input material: PBMCs. These receptors came from a woman aged 18-29 years in good health and CMV-seronegative.

The gene calls are TRBV10-3 and TRBJ2-3, with 11 bases identical to TRBD2. The CDR3 is 19 amino acids. CDR1 is ENHRY and CDR2 is SYGVKD in the germline V gene. Trimming cost V 0 bases and J 2 bases; bases outside gene matches: 10. CDR3 nucleotides: TGTGCCATCAGTGAGTCTATTAGCGGGGGGGTACTCCCCACAGATACGCAGTATTTT. This codes for CAISESISGGVLPTDTQYF.

In its sample, this clone was seen once. The gene calls are TRBV5-1 and TRBJ2-2; D ambiguous. The V gene lost 2 bases and the J gene lost 2 bases, with 4 bases spanning the gap. CDR1 SGHRS and CDR2 YFSETQ come from the germline V gene. The CDR3 is 13 residues long. For the CDR3, the DNA is TGCGCCAGCAGCTTCCGTAACACCGGGGAGCTGTTTTTT. Encoded protein: CASSFRNTGELFF.

This clone was recorded once. This rearrangement joins TRBV10-3 to TRBJ1-1, with TRBD1 matching over 8 bases. CDR3 size: 14 residues. The V segment lost 4 bases and the J segment 6 bases; nucleotides outside the gene matches: 7. Germline loops: CDR1 ENHRY, CDR2 SYGVKD. In nucleotides, the CDR3 is TGTGCCATCAGTGCACAGGACAGGGAACCTGAAGCTTTCTTT. Encoded protein: CAISAQDREPEAFF.

V is TRBV5-6 and J is TRBJ1-1; 7 nucleotides match TRBD1. This CDR3 is 16 amino acids long. Trimming took 0 bases from V and 1 from J; bases not matched to a gene: 6. Per germline, CDR1 SGHDT and CDR2 YYEEEE. In nucleotides, the CDR3 is TGTGCCAGCAGCTTGGCGCGACAGGGCCCGAACACTGAAGCTTTCTTT. Its protein product is CASSLARQGPNTEAFF.

This sequence joins TRBV6-5 and TRBJ1-5; unclear D gene. The ends were cut back, 0 bases at V and 10 bases at J, with 10 bases in the middle. Germline V CDR1 and CDR2: MNHEY, SVGAGI. The CDR3 loop spans 13 amino acids. CDR3 sequence reads: CASSYSFRQPQHF. CDR3 nucleotide sequence: TGTGCCAGCAGTTACTCCTTTCGACAACCCCAGCATTTT.